The clone carrying this T cell receptor beta chain came up a few times. Its antigen is unknown. Primers included in the PCR were 60 Vbeta and 13 Jbeta primers. Repertoires were generated with immunoSEQ multiplex PCR, while TCRdb's copy carries only in-frame clones and drops some. The table lists 100,000 or so clones, approximately 56% of them singletons. The V gene lost 5 bases and the J gene lost 4 bases, with 9 bases spanning the gap. The CDR3 runs to 14 residues. Germline V lookup: CDR1 SEHNR, CDR2 FQNEAQ (reference sequence). These data originate in a study of cytomegalovirus exposure and HLA in healthy donors. Overall study findings and caveats: Follow-up analysis later connected one missense variant in DCLRE1C with trimming of TCR beta V- and J-genes.

The TCR was taken from a woman in her thirties in good health and CMV-seropositive. The specimen was PBMCs. The chain combines TRBV7-9 with TRBJ1-6, with a weak D call TRBD1 (6 bases). The CDR3 sequence is CASSPGQYNSPLHF. In DNA, the CDR3 is TGTGCCAGCAGCCCCGGACAGTATAATTCACCCCTCCACTTT.